The present T cell receptor beta chain was sequenced within a study of circulating and synovial CD4+ cells in juvenile arthritis. Repertoires were generated with immunoSEQ multiplex PCR, while TCRdb's copy carries only in-frame clones and drops some. The table has 15,000 or so clones, about 93% seen once; the top ten hold 0.6% to 0.75%. In regard to this clone: Its antigen is still unknown. Other DNA sequences in this sample translate to the same CDR3.

Study outcomes and limitations: Compared with bulk blood, circulating pathogenic-like lymphocytes shared substantially more CDR3 sequences with synovial T cells. Bulk blood CD4 repertoires were more diverse than these. Bulk blood CD4 samples held at least an order of magnitude more or fewer genomes than CPL.

Sequenced samples came from active juvenile idiopathic arthritis patients. The source of this sequence is a human donor with juvenile idiopathic arthritis. The sequenced sample consisted of CD4+ T cells from blood.

This CDR3 reads CASSQDRGYSPLHF. The CDR3 region has the DNA TGTGCCAGCAGCCAGGACAGGGGTTATTCACCCCTCCACTTT. V and J are TRBV7-2 and TRBJ1-6, with 9 bases identical to TRBD1. Germline loops: CDR1 SGHTA, CDR2 FQGNSA. The CDR3 totals 14 residues. Germline trimming cut 5 bases from V and 8 bases from J; bases unmatched to any gene: 4.